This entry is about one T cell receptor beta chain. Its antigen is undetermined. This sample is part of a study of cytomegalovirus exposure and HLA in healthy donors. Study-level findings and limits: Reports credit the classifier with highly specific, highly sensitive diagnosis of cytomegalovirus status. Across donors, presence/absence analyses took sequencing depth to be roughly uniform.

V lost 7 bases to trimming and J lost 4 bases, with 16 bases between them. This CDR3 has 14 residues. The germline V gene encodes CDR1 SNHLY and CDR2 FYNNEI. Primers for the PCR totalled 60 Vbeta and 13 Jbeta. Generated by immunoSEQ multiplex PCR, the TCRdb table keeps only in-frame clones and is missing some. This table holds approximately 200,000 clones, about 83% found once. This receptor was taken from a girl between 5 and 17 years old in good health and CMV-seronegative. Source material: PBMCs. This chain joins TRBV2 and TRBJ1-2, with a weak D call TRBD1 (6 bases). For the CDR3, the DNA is TGTGCCAGCATTAGTTTCGGACAGATCTATGGCTACACCTTC. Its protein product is CASISFGQIYGYTF.